Below, 2 T cell receptor beta chains from the same sample are listed, as sequenced in a study of breast tumors, draining lymph nodes, adjacent tissues. Breast cancer patients provided tissue from their axillary draining lymph nodes. Using its own MiXCR run on the multiplex PCR reads, TCRdb lists one record per CDR3 protein. The profile shows about 180,000 distinct CDR3 sequences, 30% to 35% of them singletons. The specimen sequenced was axillary lymph node tissue. The receptors come from a female donor with breast cancer. Some clones in this sample may be carry-over from other donors' samples.

The V and J genes are TRBV3-1 and TRBJ1-2, with a weak D call TRBD1 (6 bases). The ends were cut back, 4 bases at V and 2 bases at J, with 14 bases in the middle. Germline values: CDR1 LGHDT, CDR2 YNNKEL (reference sequence). This CDR3 has 15 residues. The CDR3, as DNA: TGTGCCAGCAGCCGAGCGGGAGGACAGAACTATGGCTACACCTTC. This codes for CASSRAGGQNYGYTF.

The genes are TRBV3-2 and TRBJ1-5. TRBV3-2 is a pseudogene locus. This CDR3 is built from 15 residues. The CDR3 DNA reads TGTGCCAGCAGCCAAGATCAGGGTCGGGATCAGCCCCAGCATTTT. Its translation is CASSQDQGRDQPQHF.